These 27 T cell receptor beta chains were all obtained from the same sample, sequenced in a study of blood T cell repertoires in COVID-19. Profiling relied on immunoSEQ multiplex PCR, and the TCRdb table lists in-frame clones only, not all of them. The data contain 120,000 or so clones, approximately 80% of them seen just once; the ten biggest clones take up about 12%. The sample was peripheral blood. Every receptor here comes from a man aged 55-75 years with acute or convalescent COVID-19.

The chain combines TRBV9 with TRBJ2-6; D remains ambiguous. The CDR3 contains 17 residues. The V and J ends lost 4 bases and 0 bases respectively, with 14 bases between them. Germline V gives CDR1 SGDLS, CDR2 YYNGEE. CDR3 coding DNA: TGTGCCAGCAGCTCCAACCCCCCACTCTCTGGGGCCAACGTCCTGACTTTC. Its protein product is CASSSNPPLSGANVLTF.

The rearrangement links TRBV9 to TRBJ2-7; D uncertain. The CDR3 has 12 amino acids. Germline loops: CDR1 SGDLS, CDR2 YYNGEE. Trimming cost V 4 bases and J 5 bases, with 10 bases left between them. The CDR3 nucleotides are TGTGCCAGCAGCCCCCGTTCAGACGAGCAGTACTTC. Protein product: CASSPRSDEQYF.

The CDR3 DNA is TGTGCCAGCAGCTTGGCCCAGGGCCATCAGCCCCAGCATTTT. It is translated as CASSLAQGHQPQHF. This chain joins TRBV5-5 and TRBJ1-5; TRBD1 is a possible D gene (5 bases). Between the trimmed V and J ends, which lost 0 bases and 5 bases, there was a span of 9 bases. Germline loops: CDR1 SGHKS, CDR2 YYEKEE (reference sequence). The CDR3 consists of 14 residues.

The rearrangement joins TRBV5-6 to TRBJ2-3; 15 nucleotides align to TRBD2. The CDR3 extends over 16 amino acids. Germline V CDR1 and CDR2: SGHDT, YYEEEE. Germline trimming cut 3 bases from V and 6 bases from J; bases unmatched to any gene: 5. CDR3 region: CASSWRTSGRADTQYF. CDR3 coding DNA: TGTGCCAGCAGCTGGCGGACTAGCGGGAGGGCCGATACGCAGTATTTT.

The chain carries TRBV5-1 and TRBJ2-2; possibly TRBD1 for D (5 bases). Trimming pared 4 bases from V and 0 bases from J, leaving 10 bases between. CDR3 size: 15 residues. Germline values: CDR1 SGHRS, CDR2 YFSETQ. CDR3 nucleotides: TGCGCCAGCAGCGCCAGGGAATCGAACACCGGGGAGCTGTTTTTT. It codes for CASSARESNTGELFF. Filled out from reference TRBV5-1 and TRBJ2-2, the complete variable domain reads KAGVTQTPRYLIKTRGQQVTLSCSPISGHRSVSWYQQTPGQGLQFLFEYFSETQRNKGNFPGRFSGRQFSNSRSEMNVSTLELGDSALYLCASSARESNTGELFFGEGSRLTVL.

The chain employs TRBV19 and TRBJ2-1; 11 bases align to TRBD2. Germline V gene lookup returns CDR1 LNHDA and CDR2 SQIVND (reference sequence). The CDR3 has 18 amino acids. V was pared by 2 bases and J by 5 bases, with 11 bases of the junction left unmatched. CDR3 loop: CASSIFPQGGLADNEQFF. DNA for the CDR3: TGTGCCAGTAGTATATTCCCCCAGGGGGGACTAGCGGACAATGAGCAGTTCTTC.

This clone was seen only once. Written as DNA, the CDR3 is TGTGCCAGCTCACCTACGTTTGAGGACACCGGGGAGCTGTTTTTT. Translated, it gives CASSPTFEDTGELFF. The rearrangement links TRBV18 to TRBJ2-2; D gene ambiguous. Trimming pared 3 bases from V and 3 bases from J, leaving 11 bases between. Per germline, CDR1 KGHSH and CDR2 LQKENI. This CDR3 is 15 amino acids long.

The genes are TRBV5-1 and TRBJ1-6; 10 bases are a match to TRBD1. V dropped 0 bases and J dropped 7; count of bases not matched to a gene: 1. Per germline, CDR1 SGHRS and CDR2 YFSETQ. There are 15 residues in the CDR3. Written as DNA, the CDR3 is TGCGCCAGCAGCTTGGTGGGACAGGGGAATTCACCCCTCCACTTT. Amino acid sequence: CASSLVGQGNSPLHF.

V gene TRBV25-1 combines with J gene TRBJ1-6; weak D call: TRBD1 (5 bases). Trimming took 4 bases from V and 7 from J, leaving 17 bases between them. The CDR3 runs 16 residues. Per the germline V gene, CDR1 is MGHDK and CDR2 is SYGVNS. CDR3 protein: CASSGGSGLGNSPLHF. In DNA, the CDR3 is TGTGCCAGCAGTGGGGGCTCAGGTCTGGGGAATTCACCCCTCCACTTT.

This CDR3 is CATSDRTGRIEQFF. The CDR3 nucleotides are TGTGCCACCAGTGATCGGACAGGGAGGATTGAGCAGTTCTTC. The chain couples TRBV24-1 to TRBJ2-1, with 8 bases matching TRBD1. The CDR3 extends over 14 amino acids. Germline CDR1 and CDR2: KGHDR and SFDVKD. With V trimmed by 3 bases and J by 9 bases, 6 bases remained unmatched.

J is TRBJ2-7 and V is TRBV7-2; the match to TRBD1 covers 9 bases. This CDR3 region has 14 residues. Germline V lookup: CDR1 SGHTA, CDR2 FQGNSA. V gave up 7 bases and J gave up 6 bases; unmatched junction bases: 10. DNA of the CDR3: TGTGCCAGCATCTTCGACAGGGGGATAGGCGAGCAGTACTTC. It translates to CASIFDRGIGEQYF.

The J gene is TRBJ1-4, the V gene TRBV7-2; D remains unclear. CDR3 size: 16 residues. CDR1 and CDR2 from the germline V gene are SGHTA and FQGNSA. Trimming took off 5 bases at V and 8 bases at J, with 21 bases between the two ends. In nucleotides, the CDR3 is TGTGCCAGCAGCAGAGCGGTTGGTTCCAGCGGAGAAAAACTGTTTTTT. Protein sequence: CASSRAVGSSGEKLFF. The full variable domain, with the rest looked up from reference TRBV7-2 and TRBJ1-4, is GAGVSQSPSNKVTEKGKDVELRCDPISGHTALYWYRQSLGQGLEFLIYFQGNSAPDKSGLPSDRFSAERTGGSVSTLTIQRTQQEDSAVYLCASSRAVGSSGEKLFFGSGTQLSVL.

This chain links TRBV5-4 with TRBJ2-3; 7 positions agree with TRBD2. The V segment lost 4 bases and the J segment 5 bases; nucleotides outside the gene matches: 16. Germline CDR1 reads SGHNT; CDR2 reads YYREEE (reference sequence). This CDR3 contains 17 residues. The DNA of the CDR3 is TGTGCCAGCAGCCCTGGGGGGGTCAGGTCTTTAGAAGATACGCAGTATTTT. Translated, it gives CASSPGGVRSLEDTQYF.

V is TRBV30 and J is TRBJ2-7; the D gene is possibly TRBD2 (5 bases). V was shortened by 0 bases and J by 4 bases, with 7 bases between the two germline ends. This CDR3 is built from 12 residues. Germline-derived CDR1 and CDR2 are GTSNPN and SVGIG (reference sequence). CDR3 bases: TGTGCCTGGAGTGTAGGCGGGTACGAGCAGTACTTC. Its protein product is CAWSVGGYEQYF.

This chain connects TRBV6-4 to TRBJ1-2, with 7 bases that match TRBD1. CDR3 size: 13 residues. CDR1 and CDR2 (germline): MRHNA, SNTAGT. V trimming: 5 bases; J trimming: 10 bases; junction bases outside the gene matches: 10. The CDR3 here is CASSQQGSSPYTF. In nucleotides, the CDR3 is TGTGCCAGCAGTCAACAGGGGTCAAGTCCCTACACCTTC.

The rearrangement uses TRBV1 and TRBJ2-1; the D call TRBD2 from the table was never checked on the DNA. TRBV1 is a known pseudogene. This CDR3 has 20 amino acids. CDR3 in amino acids: CTSSPLLAGGPGRTRNEQFF. As DNA, the CDR3 is TGCACCAGCAGTCCTCTTCTAGCGGGAGGGCCTGGCAGAACGAGGAATGAGCAGTTCTTC.

The gene calls are TRBV7-6 and TRBJ2-3, with 12 bases identical to TRBD2. The CDR3 spans 16 residues. With V trimmed by 5 bases and J by 2 bases, 5 bases remained unmatched. Germline values: CDR1 SGHVS, CDR2 FNYEAQ. The CDR3 sequence: CASSGTSGRYTDTQYF. CDR3 sequence (DNA): TGTGCCAGCAGCGGGACTAGCGGGCGGTACACAGATACGCAGTATTTT. The whole variable domain, remainder taken from reference TRBV7-6 and TRBJ2-3, is GAGVSQSPRYKVTKRGQDVALRCDPISGHVSLYWYRQALGQGPEFLTYFNYEAQQDKSGLPNDRFSAERPEGSISTLTIQRTEQRDSAMYRCASSGTSGRYTDTQYFGPGTRLTVL.

The chain has TRBV3-1 (or the pseudogene TRBV3-2) and TRBJ2-6; 7 bases are a match to TRBD1. CDR3 length: 21 residues. The ends lost 4 bases at V and 2 bases at J; junction bases unmatched: 20. Germline V lookup: CDR1 LGHDT, CDR2 YNNKEL (reference sequence). CDR3: CASSLRLGWTGMGPGANVLTF. CDR3 DNA sequence: TGTGCCAGCAGCCTACGATTGGGTTGGACAGGTATGGGGCCTGGGGCCAACGTCCTGACTTTC.

V is TRBV2 and J is TRBJ1-1, with D possibly matching TRBD1 (6 bases). The V end lost 4 bases, the J end lost 3 bases, and 12 bases lay between the germline ends. The CDR3 contains 14 residues. Germline V lookup: CDR1 SNHLY, CDR2 FYNNEI. The CDR3 DNA follows: TGTGCCAGCAGTGTAGGGGGGGCGCACACTGAAGCTTTCTTT. This sequence encodes CASSVGGAHTEAFF.

V usage is TRBV5-1 and J usage is TRBJ1-2; D not certain. CDR3 length: 15 residues. The germline V gene has CDR1 SGHRS and CDR2 YFSETQ. Deletions cut 0 bases from V and 5 bases from J, with 14 bases between. CDR3 DNA sequence: TGCGCCAGCAGCTTGGCCCCCAATCCTCAGTATGGCTACACCTTC. It encodes CASSLAPNPQYGYTF.

This sequence joins TRBV2 and TRBJ1-4, with unresolved D. V was pared by 10 bases and J by 0 bases, with 15 bases between. Per germline, CDR1 SNHLY and CDR2 FYNNEI. The CDR3 runs to 15 residues. The CDR3 nucleotides are TGTGCCACCGGGAGGGAGGGCACAACTAATGAAAAACTGTTTTTT. Its translation is CATGREGTTNEKLFF.

The J gene is TRBJ1-6, the V gene TRBV5-4; D perhaps matches TRBD1 (6 bases). The CDR3 is made up of 16 amino acids. V was trimmed by 2 bases and J by 7 bases, leaving 16 bases between them. Germline CDR1 reads SGHNT; CDR2 reads YYREEE (reference sequence). CDR3 sequence: CASSFSPGGQNSPLHF. DNA for the CDR3: TGTGCCAGCAGCTTTAGCCCTGGCGGACAGAATTCACCCCTCCACTTT.

This chain links TRBV5-1 with TRBJ2-4; TRBD1 aligns across 7 bases. This CDR3 is built from 15 residues. Losses at the gene ends were 7 bases for V and 0 bases for J; bases not matched to a gene: 7. Germline loops: CDR1 SGHRS, CDR2 YFSETQ. For the CDR3, the DNA is TGCGCCAGCTCCGGACAGGCCGCAGCCAAAAACATTCAGTACTTC. This encodes CASSGQAAAKNIQYF.

The J gene is TRBJ2-3, the V gene TRBV5-1, with D perhaps TRBD1 (7 bases). Germline V gene data show CDR1 as SGHRS and CDR2 as YFSETQ. V gave up 3 bases and J gave up 8 bases, with 22 bases separating them. The CDR3 length is 16 residues. CDR3 in amino acids: CASSSTGGTASGTQYF. The CDR3 DNA is TGCGCCAGCAGCTCTACCGGCGGGACAGCCTCGGGTACGCAGTATTTT.

This clone has only a few counts. The chain uses TRBV5-6 and TRBJ1-2; TRBD1 matches at 9 bases. This CDR3 region has 15 residues. J was trimmed by 7 bases and V by 4 bases; bases with no gene match: 11. Germline assignment: CDR1 SGHDT and CDR2 YYEEEE. The CDR3 here is CASSLQGGDRVGYTF. The CDR3 DNA follows: TGTGCCAGCAGCCTCCAAGGGGGGGACAGGGTTGGCTACACCTTC.

V and J are TRBV9 and TRBJ2-7; TRBD1 aligns across 7 bases. The CDR3 has 14 amino acids. Germline V gives CDR1 SGDLS, CDR2 YYNGEE. V lost 0 bases, J lost 5 bases, and 5 bases stayed unmatched. The CDR3 loop is CASSVGTGFHEQYF. The CDR3 bases are TGTGCCAGCAGCGTAGGGACAGGATTCCACGAGCAGTACTTC. Based on the CDR3 plus reference TRBV9 and TRBJ2-7, the full variable domain is DSGVTQTPKHLITATGQRVTLRCSPRSGDLSVYWYQQSLDQGLQFLIQYYNGEERAKGNILERFSAQQFPDLHSELNLSSLELGDSALYFCASSVGTGFHEQYFGPGTRLTVT.

The rearrangement links TRBV5-4 to TRBJ2-7; 12 bases are a match to TRBD2. The CDR3 has 17 amino acids. Trimming took 4 bases from V and 0 from J; bases not matched to a gene: 8. Germline V lookup: CDR1 SGHNT, CDR2 YYREEE (reference sequence). The CDR3 nucleotides read TGTGCCAGCAGCCCTGGGCTAGCGGGAGGGCCCTCCTACGAGCAGTACTTC. Encoded protein: CASSPGLAGGPSYEQYF.